A single sample gave rise to the 5 T cell receptor beta chains below, sequenced in a study of neurological immune-mediated disorders. TCRdb reanalysed the 5' RACE reads using MiXCR and keeps one entry per CDR3 protein. The data hold approximately 100,000 distinct CDR3 sequences, with approximately 3.5% observed a single time. The sequenced sample consisted of PBMCs. The receptors originated from a woman aged 50 to 65 with multiple sclerosis.

Ten or more counts support this clonotype. The chain uses TRBV19 and TRBJ2-1; D is unclear. The CDR3 is 15 amino acids. Trimming removed 6 bases from V and 0 bases from J, with 12 bases in between. Germline CDR1 and CDR2: LNHDA and SQIVND (reference sequence). The CDR3 bases are TGTGCCAGTAGCCCAGCCGTCGGCTCCTACAATGAGCAGTTCTTC. It translates to CASSPAVGSYNEQFF.

There are many counts of this clonotype. V and J are TRBV12-3 or TRBV12-4 and TRBJ2-5, with D perhaps matching TRBD2 (6 bases). Trimming cost V 7 bases and J 5 bases, with 14 bases left between them. The CDR3 runs 13 residues. The DNA of the CDR3 is TGTGCCAGCACGGCACCGGGAGAGGAGACCCAGTACTTC. Amino acids: CASTAPGEETQYF.

Of note for this clonotype: This may arise from a read error, as a much more abundant clone is one base away. This rearrangement joins TRBV20-1 to TRBJ2-4, with TRBD2 matching 10 bases. The germline gives CDR1 DFQATT, CDR2 SNEGSKA (reference sequence). The J segment lost 10 bases and the V segment lost 1 base, leaving 10 bases of the junction unmatched. This CDR3 has 15 residues. The CDR3 here is CSARGVAGGLKIQYF. DNA of the CDR3: TGCAGTGCTAGAGGGGTAGCGGGGGGACTAAAAATTCAGTACTTC.

The table lists this clonotype with many counts. The CDR3 DNA follows: TGCAGTGCTCTGAGAGAGCTAGCCGCCAAAAACATTCAGTACTTC. It encodes CSALRELAAKNIQYF. This chain joins TRBV20-1 and TRBJ2-4; D possibly corresponds to TRBD2 (5 bases). Germline V gene lookup returns CDR1 DFQATT and CDR2 SNEGSKA (reference sequence). The V and J ends lost 5 bases and 1 base respectively, with 15 bases between them. This CDR3 has 15 residues.

This clonotype was picked up many times. The V gene is TRBV6-5, the J gene TRBJ1-2; D might be TRBD1 (5 bases). The V gene's germline CDR1 is MNHEY and CDR2 SVGAGI. CDR3 length equals 14 residues. V was cut by 7 bases and J by 4 bases, with 16 bases left in between. The DNA of the CDR3 is TGTGCCAGCACCGTGGGGGTTCGGGGCTATGGCTACACCTTC. Protein: CASTVGVRGYGYTF.